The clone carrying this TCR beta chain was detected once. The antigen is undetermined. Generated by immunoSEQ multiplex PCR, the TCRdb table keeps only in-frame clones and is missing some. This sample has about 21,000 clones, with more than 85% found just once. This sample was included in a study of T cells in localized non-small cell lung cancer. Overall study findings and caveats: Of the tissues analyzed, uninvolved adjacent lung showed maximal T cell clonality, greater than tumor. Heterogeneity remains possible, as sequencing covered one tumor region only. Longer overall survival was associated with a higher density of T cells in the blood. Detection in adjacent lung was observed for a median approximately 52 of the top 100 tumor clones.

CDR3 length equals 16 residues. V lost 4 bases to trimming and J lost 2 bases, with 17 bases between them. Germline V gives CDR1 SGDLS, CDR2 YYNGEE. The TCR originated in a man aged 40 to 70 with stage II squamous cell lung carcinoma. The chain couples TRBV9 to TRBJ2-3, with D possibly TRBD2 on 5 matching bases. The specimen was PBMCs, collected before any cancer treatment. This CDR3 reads CASSSFSGVVTDTQYF. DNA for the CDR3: TGTGCCAGCAGCAGCTTCAGCGGTGTTGTCACAGATACGCAGTATTTT. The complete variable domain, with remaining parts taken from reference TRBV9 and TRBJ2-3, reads DSGVTQTPKHLITATGQRVTLRCSPRSGDLSVYWYQQSLDQGLQFLIQYYNGEERAKGNILERFSAQQFPDLHSELNLSSLELGDSALYFCASSSFSGVVTDTQYFGPGTRLTVL.